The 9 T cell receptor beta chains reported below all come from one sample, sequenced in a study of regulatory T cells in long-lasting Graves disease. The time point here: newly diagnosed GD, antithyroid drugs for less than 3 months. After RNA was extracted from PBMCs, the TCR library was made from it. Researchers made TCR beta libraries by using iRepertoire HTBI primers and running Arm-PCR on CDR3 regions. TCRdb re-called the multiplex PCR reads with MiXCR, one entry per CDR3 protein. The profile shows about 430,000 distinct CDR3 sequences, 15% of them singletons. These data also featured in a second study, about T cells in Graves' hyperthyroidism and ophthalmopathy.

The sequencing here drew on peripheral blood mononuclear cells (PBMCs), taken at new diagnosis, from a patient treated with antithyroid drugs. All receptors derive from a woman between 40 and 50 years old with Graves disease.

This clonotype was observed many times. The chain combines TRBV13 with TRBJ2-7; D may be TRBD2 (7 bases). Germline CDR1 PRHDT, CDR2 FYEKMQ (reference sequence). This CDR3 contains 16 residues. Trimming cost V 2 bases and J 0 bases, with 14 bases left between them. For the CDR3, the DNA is TGTGCCAGCAGCTTACCCCTAGCGGACAGCTCCTACGAGCAGTACTTC. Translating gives CASSLPLADSSYEQYF.

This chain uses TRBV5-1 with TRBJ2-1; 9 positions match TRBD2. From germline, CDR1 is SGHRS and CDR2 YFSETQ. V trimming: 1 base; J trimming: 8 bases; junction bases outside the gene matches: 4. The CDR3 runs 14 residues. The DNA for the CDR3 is TGCGCCAGCAGCTTGTTGTTAGCGGGAGATGAGCAGTTCTTC. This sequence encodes CASSLLLAGDEQFF.

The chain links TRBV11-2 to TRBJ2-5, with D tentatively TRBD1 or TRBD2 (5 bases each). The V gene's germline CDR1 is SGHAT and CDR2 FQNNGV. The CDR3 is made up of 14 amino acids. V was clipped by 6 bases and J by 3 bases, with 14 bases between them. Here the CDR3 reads CASSSGLGEETQYF. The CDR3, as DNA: TGTGCCAGCAGTTCCGGACTGGGGGAAGAGACCCAGTACTTC.

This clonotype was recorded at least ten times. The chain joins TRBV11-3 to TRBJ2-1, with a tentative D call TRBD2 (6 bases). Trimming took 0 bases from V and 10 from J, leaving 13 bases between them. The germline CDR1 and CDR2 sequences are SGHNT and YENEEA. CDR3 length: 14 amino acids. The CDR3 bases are TGTGCCAGCAGCTTAGATCTGGGTGGGGGGGAGCAGTTCTTC. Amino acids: CASSLDLGGGEQFF.

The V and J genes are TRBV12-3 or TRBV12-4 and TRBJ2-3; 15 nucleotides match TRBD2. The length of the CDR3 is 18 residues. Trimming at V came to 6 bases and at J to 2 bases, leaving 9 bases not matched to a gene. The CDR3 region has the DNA TGTGCCAGCAGGGGCGGGACTAGCGGGAGGACCTACACAGATACGCAGTATTTT. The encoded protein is CASRGGTSGRTYTDTQYF.

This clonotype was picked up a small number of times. The DNA for the CDR3 is TGTGCCAGCAGCTTAGACAGGGGGAATAGCAATCAGCCCCAGCATTTT. It codes for CASSLDRGNSNQPQHF. The chain has TRBV5-6 and TRBJ1-5, with 9 bases lining up with TRBD1. There are 16 residues in the CDR3. Germline V gene lookup returns CDR1 SGHDT and CDR2 YYEEEE. The V segment lost 2 bases and the J segment 0 bases; nucleotides outside the gene matches: 3.

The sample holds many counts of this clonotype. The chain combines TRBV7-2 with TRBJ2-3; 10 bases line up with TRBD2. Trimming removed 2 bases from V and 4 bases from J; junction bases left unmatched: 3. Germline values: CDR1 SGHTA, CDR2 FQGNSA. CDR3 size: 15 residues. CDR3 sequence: CASSLPSGSADTQYF. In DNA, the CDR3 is TGTGCCAGCAGCTTACCTAGCGGGAGTGCAGATACGCAGTATTTT.

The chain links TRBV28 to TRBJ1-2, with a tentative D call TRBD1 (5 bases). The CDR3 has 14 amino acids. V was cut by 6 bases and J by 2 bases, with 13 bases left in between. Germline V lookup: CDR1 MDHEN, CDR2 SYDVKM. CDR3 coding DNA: TGTGCCAGCAGATCCTGGGACGGGAACTATGGCTACACCTTC. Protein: CASRSWDGNYGYTF.

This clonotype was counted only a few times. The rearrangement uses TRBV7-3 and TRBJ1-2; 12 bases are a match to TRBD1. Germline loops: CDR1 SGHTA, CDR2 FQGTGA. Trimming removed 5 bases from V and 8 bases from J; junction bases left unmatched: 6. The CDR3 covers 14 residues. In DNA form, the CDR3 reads TGTGCCAGCAGCCGGGACAGGGGGCAAGGAGGCTACACCTTC. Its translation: CASSRDRGQGGYTF.